This T cell receptor (beta chain) stems from a study of human T cells and chemical hapten exposure. From the RACE reads, TCRdb called clonotypes with MiXCR, one entry per CDR3 protein. The sample records about 380,000 distinct CDR3 sequences, more than 4.5% being singletons. This clonotype occurred a few times. The time point: pre-sensitization, week 0. This sample's treatment: therapeutic diphenylcyclopropenone sensitization with weekly scalp DPC. Trimming left V 8 bases short and J 5 bases short, with 21 bases between. CDR3 length: 15 amino acids. Germline values: CDR1 MNHNS, CDR2 SASEGT. This TCR was sampled from a woman in her 50s with alopecia areata. Some clones in this sample may be carry-over from other donors' samples. The chain carries TRBV6-1 and TRBJ1-2; possibly TRBD1 for D (6 bases). This specimen was whole blood, taken in connection with sensitization to the hapten diphenylcyclopropenone (DPC). CDR3 region: CASFIGGSIGYGYTF. The DNA of the CDR3 is TGTGCCAGCTTTATCGGGGGCTCAATTGGGTATGGCTACACCTTC.